These 14 T cell receptor beta chains share one sample of origin, sequenced in a study of T cell responses to AZD1222 COVID-19 vaccine. This table comes from immunoSEQ multiplex PCR, and its TCRdb copy is limited to in-frame clones, with some not included. The top ten hold 3.5% to 4% of the sample, which has about 200,000 clones, approximately 90% seen once. The sample was peripheral blood, taken 28 days after the second dose of the MenACWY control vaccine. These receptors all come from an adult who received the MenACWY meningococcal vaccine as a control.

This clone was found once. J is TRBJ2-7 and V is TRBV30, with 8 bases identical to TRBD2. Germline V gives CDR1 GTSNPN, CDR2 SVGIG (reference sequence). The ends lost 4 bases at V and 2 bases at J; junction bases unmatched: 4. CDR3 length: 13 residues. In DNA form, the CDR3 reads TGTGCCTGGACGGGAGGGCAGACCTACGAGCAGTACTTC. It yields the protein CAWTGGQTYEQYF. The variable domain in full, completed from reference TRBV30 and TRBJ2-7, reads SQTIHQWPATLVQPVGSPLSLECTVEGTSNPNLYWYRQAAGRGLQLLFYSVGIGQISSEVPQNLSASRPQDRQFILSSKKLLLSDSGFYLCAWTGGQTYEQYFGPGTRLTVT.

This chain links TRBV6-5 with TRBJ2-7; weak D call: TRBD1 (5 bases). V shed 6 bases and J shed 4 bases, with 13 bases lying between them. CDR1 and CDR2 (germline): MNHEY, SVGAGI. The CDR3 is made up of 13 amino acids. The chain's CDR3 is CASSRQGLYEQYF. CDR3 coding DNA: TGTGCCAGCAGCCGCCAGGGATTGTACGAGCAGTACTTC.

The CDR3 here is CASSLMGVGTGELFF. CDR3 DNA sequence: TGTGCCAGCAGCTTAATGGGGGTTGGCACCGGGGAGCTGTTTTTT. The gene calls are TRBV7-3 and TRBJ2-2, with D perhaps being TRBD1 or TRBD2 (5 bases each). Germline V gene data show CDR1 as SGHTA and CDR2 as FQGTGA. The CDR3 length is 15 residues. With 1 base removed from V and 4 bases from J, the gap between germline ends came to 10 bases.

The CDR3, as DNA: TGTGCCAGCAGCTTACGATTGGGACCAGGGGAGCTGTTTTTT. Protein product: CASSLRLGPGELFF. This chain connects TRBV7-2 to TRBJ2-2, with D perhaps assigned TRBD1 or TRBD2 (5 bases each). Trimming left V 2 bases short and J 8 bases short, with 12 bases between. This CDR3 has 14 residues. Per germline, CDR1 SGHTA and CDR2 FQGNSA. The full variable domain, with the rest looked up from reference TRBV7-2 and TRBJ2-2, is GAGVSQSPSNKVTEKGKDVELRCDPISGHTALYWYRQSLGQGLEFLIYFQGNSAPDKSGLPSDRFSAERTGGSVSTLTIQRTQQEDSAVYLCASSLRLGPGELFFGEGSRLTVL.

The J gene is TRBJ2-1, the V gene TRBV6-4, with 9 bases aligning to TRBD2. The CDR3 runs 15 residues. Trimming took 0 bases from V and 7 from J; bases not matched to a gene: 4. The germline V gene encodes CDR1 MRHNA and CDR2 SNTAGT. The CDR3 region has the DNA TGTGCCAGCAGTGACTCGTGGCTAGCGGGAAATGAGCAGTTCTTC. The encoded protein is CASSDSWLAGNEQFF.

This chain links TRBV7-9 with TRBJ2-7; 8 bases align to TRBD1. The CDR3 is 16 amino acids. Germline values: CDR1 SEHNR, CDR2 FQNEAQ (reference sequence). V shed 5 bases, J shed 4 bases, and the junction held 13 bases outside the gene matches. CDR3: CASSLPPGDRKYEQYF. CDR3 DNA: TGTGCCAGCAGCCTACCTCCTGGGGACAGGAAGTACGAGCAGTACTTC.

The rearrangement joins TRBV6-1 to TRBJ2-2; D not resolved. V lost 3 bases to trimming and J lost 2 bases, with 10 bases between them. The CDR3 contains 15 residues. The germline CDR1 and CDR2 sequences are MNHNS and SASEGT. The DNA for the CDR3 is TGTGCCAGCAGTGAGATGGCAGATAACACCGGGGAGCTGTTTTTT. Translation gives CASSEMADNTGELFF.

This rearrangement joins TRBV25-1 to TRBJ1-6; no clear D gene. V was pared by 6 bases and J by 7 bases, with 7 bases between. The CDR3 is made up of 12 amino acids. Germline assignment: CDR1 MGHDK and CDR2 SYGVNS. The CDR3 DNA reads as TGTGCCAGCAGGGACCCCAATTCACCCCTCCACTTT. Translated, it gives CASRDPNSPLHF.

The gene calls are TRBV5-6 and TRBJ1-2, with a weak D call TRBD1 (6 bases). The CDR3 consists of 13 residues. Germline CDR1 is SGHDT and CDR2 is YYEEEE. V was trimmed by 0 bases and J by 8 bases, leaving 11 bases between them. The CDR3 bases are TGTGCCAGCAGCTTGGGTGGGGGCCAAGGCTACACCTTC. Translation gives CASSLGGGQGYTF.

V usage is TRBV7-9 and J usage is TRBJ1-2; D not certain. V shed 1 base and J shed 4 bases, with 7 bases lying between them. CDR1 and CDR2 (germline): SEHNR, FQNEAQ (reference sequence). The length of the CDR3 is 13 residues. The CDR3 region has the DNA TGTGCCAGCAGCTTAGTCCCCTTCTATGGCTACACCTTC. Protein product: CASSLVPFYGYTF.

This clone has only a few counts. This rearrangement joins TRBV28 to TRBJ1-5, with D tentatively TRBD1 (6 bases). CDR1 MDHEN and CDR2 SYDVKM come from the germline V gene. CDR3 length: 15 amino acids. The V and J ends lost 8 bases and 1 base respectively, with 15 bases between them. The CDR3 DNA is TGTGCCAGCGGCGTATGGGGGCGCAGCAATCAGCCCCAGCATTTT. Protein sequence: CASGVWGRSNQPQHF.

This chain joins TRBV7-8 and TRBJ2-1; D unresolved. Germline CDR1 SGHVS, CDR2 FQNEAQ. The V gene lost 1 base and the J gene lost 0 bases, with 7 bases spanning the gap. This CDR3 contains 15 residues. This CDR3 reads CASSLEGHSYNEQFF. The CDR3 nucleotides read TGTGCCAGCAGCTTAGAAGGGCACTCCTACAATGAGCAGTTCTTC.

This rearrangement joins TRBV4-1 to TRBJ1-5; the D gene is possibly TRBD1 (5 bases). V lost 2 bases to trimming and J lost 4 bases, with 15 bases between them. The length of the CDR3 is 16 residues. Germline V CDR1 and CDR2: MGHRA, YSYEKL. DNA of the CDR3: TGCGCCAGCAGCCAAACACGCAACTCAGGGAATCAGCCCCAGCATTTT. Translation gives CASSQTRNSGNQPQHF.

J is TRBJ2-7 and V is TRBV4-1; a weak D match, TRBD2 (5 bases). Between the trimmed V and J ends, which lost 1 base and 6 bases, there was a span of 16 bases. The germline CDR1 and CDR2 sequences are MGHRA and YSYEKL. The CDR3 loop spans 15 amino acids. CDR3: CASSQVLLNRGEQYF. CDR3 in DNA: TGCGCCAGCAGCCAAGTTTTGTTGAACCGGGGCGAGCAGTACTTC.